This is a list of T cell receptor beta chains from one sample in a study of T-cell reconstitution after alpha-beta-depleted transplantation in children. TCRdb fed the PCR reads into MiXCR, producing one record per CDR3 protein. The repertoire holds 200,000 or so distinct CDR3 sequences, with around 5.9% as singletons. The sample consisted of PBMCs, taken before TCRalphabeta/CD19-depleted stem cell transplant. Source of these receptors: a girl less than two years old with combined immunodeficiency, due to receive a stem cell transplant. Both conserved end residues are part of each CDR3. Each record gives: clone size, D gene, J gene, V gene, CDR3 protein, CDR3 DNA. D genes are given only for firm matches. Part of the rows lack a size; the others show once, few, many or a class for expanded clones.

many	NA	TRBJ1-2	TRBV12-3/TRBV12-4	CASSPQPRVGRLGYTF	TGTGCCAGCAGTCCTCAACCGAGGGTAGGGAGGCTCGGCTACACCTTC
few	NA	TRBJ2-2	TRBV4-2	CASSQGRGRNGELFF	TGTGCCAGCAGCCAAGGGCGGGGAAGGAACGGGGAGCTGTTTTTT
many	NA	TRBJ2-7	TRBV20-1	CSARGTNSYEQYF	TGCAGTGCTAGGGGGACAAACTCCTACGAGCAGTACTTC
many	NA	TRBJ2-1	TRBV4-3	CASSQDYGSPYNEQFF	TGCGCCAGCAGCCAAGATTACGGGAGCCCCTACAATGAGCAGTTCTTC
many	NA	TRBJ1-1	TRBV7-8	CASSLIQGFNTEAFF	TGTGCCAGCAGCTTAATCCAGGGGTTCAACACTGAAGCTTTCTTT
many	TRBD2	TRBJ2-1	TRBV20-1	CSASSGRLYNEQFF	TGCAGTGCTAGCTCCGGGAGGCTCTACAATGAGCAGTTCTTC
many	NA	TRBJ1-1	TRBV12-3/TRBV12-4	CASRTSFTEAFF	TGTGCCAGCAGGACTTCTTTTACTGAAGCTTTCTTT
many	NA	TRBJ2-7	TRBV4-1	CASSYPGQRIYEQYF	TGCGCCAGCAGCTATCCGGGACAACGAATCTACGAGCAGTACTTC
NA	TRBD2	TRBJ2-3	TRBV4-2	CASSSPLGDYTDTQYF	TGTGCCAGCAGCTCCCCTCTGGGGGACTACACAGATACGCAGTATTTT
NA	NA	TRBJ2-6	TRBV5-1	CASSPPTDSGANVLTF	TGCGCCAGCAGCCCACCGACAGATTCTGGGGCCAACGTCCTGACTTTC
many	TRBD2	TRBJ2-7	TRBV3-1	CASSQPGGRSTYEQYF	TGTGCCAGCAGCCAACCGGGGGGGCGTTCAACCTACGAGCAGTACTTC
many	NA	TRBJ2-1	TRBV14	CASSLGRGEQFF	TGTGCCAGCAGCCTGGGTAGGGGTGAGCAGTTCTTC
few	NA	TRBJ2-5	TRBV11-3	CASSTSLETQYF	TGTGCCAGCAGCACCTCCTTGGAGACCCAGTACTTC
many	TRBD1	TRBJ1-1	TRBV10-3	CAISPSQGAVEAFF	TGTGCCATCAGCCCCTCTCAGGGGGCGGTTGAAGCTTTCTTT
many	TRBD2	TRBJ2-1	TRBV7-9	CASSRTSGSSYNEQFF	TGTGCCAGCAGCCGGACTAGCGGTAGCTCCTACAATGAGCAGTTCTTC
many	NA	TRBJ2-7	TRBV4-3	CASSQAQDYEQYF	TGCGCCAGCAGCCAAGCCCAGGACTACGAGCAGTACTTC
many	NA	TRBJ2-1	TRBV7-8	CASSLVSWARSSYNEQFF	TGTGCCAGCAGCTTAGTTAGTTGGGCACGTAGCTCCTACAATGAGCAGTTCTTC
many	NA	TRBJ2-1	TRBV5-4	CASSFWANNEQFF	TGTGCCAGCAGCTTTTGGGCAAACAATGAGCAGTTCTTC
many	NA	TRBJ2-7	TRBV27	CASSFGMEYEQYF	TGTGCCAGCAGTTTCGGGATGGAATACGAGCAGTACTTC
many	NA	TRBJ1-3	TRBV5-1	CASSLADSGNTIYF	TGCGCCAGCAGCTTAGCCGACTCTGGAAACACCATATATTTT
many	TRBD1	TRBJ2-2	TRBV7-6	CASSFSTGYTGELFF	TGTGCCAGCAGCTTCTCGACAGGGTACACCGGGGAGCTGTTTTTT
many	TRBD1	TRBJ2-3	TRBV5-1	CASSLEGQGADTQYF	TGCGCCAGCAGCTTGGAAGGACAGGGGGCAGATACGCAGTATTTT
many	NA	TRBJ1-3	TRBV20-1	CSVTSYRDTGNTIYF	TGCAGTGTGACCTCTTACAGGGACACTGGAAACACCATATATTTT
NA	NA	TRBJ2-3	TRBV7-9	CASSAIGADTQYF	TGTGCCAGCAGCGCCATAGGGGCGGATACGCAGTATTTT
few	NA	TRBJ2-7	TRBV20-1	CSARLDYEQYF	TGCAGTGCTAGGCTTGACTACGAGCAGTACTTC
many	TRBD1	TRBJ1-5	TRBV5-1	CASSLAGTGGEGNQPQHF	TGCGCCAGCAGCTTGGCGGGGACAGGGGGCGAGGGCAATCAGCCCCAGCATTTT
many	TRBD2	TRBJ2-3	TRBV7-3	CASSSGSGGGADTQYF	TGTGCCAGCAGCTCCGGAAGCGGGGGCGGAGCAGATACGCAGTATTTT
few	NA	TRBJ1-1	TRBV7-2	CASSLLGVGINTEAFF	TGTGCCAGCAGCTTATTGGGTGTAGGGATAAACACTGAAGCTTTCTTT
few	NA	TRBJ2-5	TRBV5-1	CASSPHRKLQETQYF	TGCGCCAGCAGTCCCCATAGAAAGCTGCAAGAGACCCAGTACTTC
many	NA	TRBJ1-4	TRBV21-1	CASSTYRDRGLVEKLFF	TGTGCCAGCAGCACCTACCGGGACAGGGGTTTGGTTGAAAAACTGTTTTTT
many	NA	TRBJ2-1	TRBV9	CASSAVDEQFF	TGTGCCAGCAGCGCCGTCGATGAGCAGTTCTTC
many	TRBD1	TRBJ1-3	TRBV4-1	CASSRGSGGSGNTIYF	TGCGCCAGCAGCCGTGGTTCAGGGGGATCTGGAAACACCATATATTTT
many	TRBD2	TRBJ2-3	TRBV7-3	CASSAGTRTTDTQYF	TGTGCCAGCAGCGCAGGGACTAGGACGACAGATACGCAGTATTTT
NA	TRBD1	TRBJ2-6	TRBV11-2	CASSLGAPRGQGANVLTF	TGTGCCAGCAGCTTAGGGGCCCCCAGGGGGCAAGGGGCCAACGTCCTGACTTTC
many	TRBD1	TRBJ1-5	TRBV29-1	CSVPPGQGLYRQPQHF	TGCAGCGTACCTCCGGGACAGGGACTCTATCGGCAGCCCCAGCATTTT
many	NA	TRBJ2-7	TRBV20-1	CSAREERELYEQYF	TGCAGTGCTAGAGAAGAACGGGAGCTCTACGAGCAGTACTTC
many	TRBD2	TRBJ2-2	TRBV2	CASSDSGGPAGELFF	TGTGCCAGCAGTGACAGCGGGGGGCCGGCCGGGGAGCTGTTTTTT
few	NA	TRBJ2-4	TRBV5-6	CASSSVLAKNIQYF	TGTGCCAGCAGCTCCGTATTAGCCAAAAACATTCAGTACTTC
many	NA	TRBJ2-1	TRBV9	CASSVDRGNNEQFF	TGTGCCAGCAGCGTTGATCGGGGGAACAATGAGCAGTTCTTC